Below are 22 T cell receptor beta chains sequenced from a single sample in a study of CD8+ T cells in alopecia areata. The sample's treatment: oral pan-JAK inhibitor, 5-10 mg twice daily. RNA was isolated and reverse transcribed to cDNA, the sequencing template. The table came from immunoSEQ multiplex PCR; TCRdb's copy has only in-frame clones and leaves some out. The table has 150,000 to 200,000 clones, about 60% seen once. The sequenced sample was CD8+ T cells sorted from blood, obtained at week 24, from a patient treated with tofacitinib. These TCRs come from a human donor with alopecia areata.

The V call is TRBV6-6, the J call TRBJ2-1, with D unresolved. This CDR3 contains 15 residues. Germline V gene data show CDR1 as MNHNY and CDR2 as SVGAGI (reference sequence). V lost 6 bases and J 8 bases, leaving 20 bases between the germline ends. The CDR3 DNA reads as TGTGCCAGCAGCCCCGGACGGGTCCGGCAGGATGAGCAGTTCTTC. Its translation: CASSPGRVRQDEQFF.

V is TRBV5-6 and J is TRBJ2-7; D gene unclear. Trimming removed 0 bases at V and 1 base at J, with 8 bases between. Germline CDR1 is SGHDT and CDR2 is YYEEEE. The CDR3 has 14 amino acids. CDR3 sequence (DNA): TGTGCCAGCAGCTTGGTGACGGAATCCTACGAGCAGTACTTC. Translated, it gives CASSLVTESYEQYF.

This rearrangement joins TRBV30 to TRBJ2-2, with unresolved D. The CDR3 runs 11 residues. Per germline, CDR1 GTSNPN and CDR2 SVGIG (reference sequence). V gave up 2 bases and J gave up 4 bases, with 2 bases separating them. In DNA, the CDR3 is TGTGCCTGGAGTCTCACCGGGGAGCTGTTTTTT. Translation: CAWSLTGELFF.

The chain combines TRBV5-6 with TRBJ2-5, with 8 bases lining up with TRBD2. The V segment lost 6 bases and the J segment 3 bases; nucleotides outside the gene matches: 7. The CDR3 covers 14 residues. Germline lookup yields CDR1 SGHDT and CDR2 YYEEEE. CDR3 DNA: TGTGCCAGCAAATTCGGACTAGCCGAAGAGACCCAGTACTTC. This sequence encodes CASKFGLAEETQYF.

The CDR3 sequence: CASRRRGGEIGTQYF. The CDR3 DNA reads TGTGCCAGCAGACGCCGCGGCGGCGAGATAGGGACCCAGTACTTC. The gene calls are TRBV7-2 and TRBJ2-5; D not certain. In germline, CDR1 is SGHTA, CDR2 FQGNSA. Trimming took 6 bases from V and 7 from J, leaving 21 bases between them. There are 15 residues in the CDR3.

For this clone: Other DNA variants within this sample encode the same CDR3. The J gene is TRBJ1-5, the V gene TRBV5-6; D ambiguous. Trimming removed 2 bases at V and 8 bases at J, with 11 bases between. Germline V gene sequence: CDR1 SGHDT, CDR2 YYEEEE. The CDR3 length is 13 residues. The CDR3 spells CASSLGRSEPQHF. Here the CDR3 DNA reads TGTGCCAGCAGCTTAGGCCGTAGCGAGCCCCAGCATTTT.

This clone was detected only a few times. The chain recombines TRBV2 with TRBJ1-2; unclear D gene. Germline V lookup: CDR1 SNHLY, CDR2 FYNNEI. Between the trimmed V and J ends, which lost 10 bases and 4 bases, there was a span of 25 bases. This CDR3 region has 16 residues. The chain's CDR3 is CANRGESLRNVYGYTF. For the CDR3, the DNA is TGTGCCAACCGTGGGGAGTCCCTCCGTAATGTCTATGGCTACACCTTC.

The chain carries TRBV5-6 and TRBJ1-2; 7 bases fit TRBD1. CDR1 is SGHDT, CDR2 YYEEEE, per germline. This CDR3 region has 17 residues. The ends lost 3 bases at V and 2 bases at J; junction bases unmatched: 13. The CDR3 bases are TGTGCCAGCAGCTCCGGGATCGGGACAGAAGCCAACTATGGCTACACCTTC. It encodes CASSSGIGTEANYGYTF. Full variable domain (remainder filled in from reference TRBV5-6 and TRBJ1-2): DAGVTQSPTHLIKTRGQQVTLRCSPKSGHDTVSWYQQALGQGPQFIFQYYEEEERQRGNFPDRFSGHQFPNYSSELNVNALLLGDSALYLCASSSGIGTEANYGYTFGSGTRLTVV.

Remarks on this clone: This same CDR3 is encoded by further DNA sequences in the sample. In DNA, the CDR3 is TGCAGCGTTGTCAGGAACACTGAAGCTTTCTTT. Its protein is CSVVRNTEAFF. This chain uses TRBV29-1 with TRBJ1-1, with unresolved D. Germline CDR1 SQVTM, CDR2 ANQGSEA. The CDR3 runs to 11 residues. V lost 4 bases and J 1 base, leaving 4 bases between the germline ends.

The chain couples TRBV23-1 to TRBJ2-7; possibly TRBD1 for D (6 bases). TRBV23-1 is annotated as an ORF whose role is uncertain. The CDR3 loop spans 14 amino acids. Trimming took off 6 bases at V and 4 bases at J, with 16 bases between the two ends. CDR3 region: CASRYHRVGYEQYF. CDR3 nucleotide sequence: TGCGCCAGCAGGTACCACAGGGTTGGTTACGAGCAGTACTTC.

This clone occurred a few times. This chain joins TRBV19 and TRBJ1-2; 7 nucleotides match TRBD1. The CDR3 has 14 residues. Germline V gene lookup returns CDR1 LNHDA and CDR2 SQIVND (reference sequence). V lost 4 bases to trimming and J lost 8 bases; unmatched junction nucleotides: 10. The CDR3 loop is CASSTSGQWEGYTF. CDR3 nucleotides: TGTGCCAGTAGTACATCGGGACAGTGGGAAGGCTACACCTTC.

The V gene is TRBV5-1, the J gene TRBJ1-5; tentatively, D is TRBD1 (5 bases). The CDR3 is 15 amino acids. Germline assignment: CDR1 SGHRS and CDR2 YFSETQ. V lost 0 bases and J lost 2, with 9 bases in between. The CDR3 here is CASSLASGGNQPQHF. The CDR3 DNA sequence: TGCGCCAGCAGCTTGGCCTCGGGGGGCAATCAGCCCCAGCATTTT.

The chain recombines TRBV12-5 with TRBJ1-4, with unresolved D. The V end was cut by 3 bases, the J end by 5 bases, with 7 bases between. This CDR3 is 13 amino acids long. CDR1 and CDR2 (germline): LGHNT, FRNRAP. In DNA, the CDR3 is TGTGCTAGTGGTTTTACAGTAAATGAAAAACTGTTTTTT. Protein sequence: CASGFTVNEKLFF.

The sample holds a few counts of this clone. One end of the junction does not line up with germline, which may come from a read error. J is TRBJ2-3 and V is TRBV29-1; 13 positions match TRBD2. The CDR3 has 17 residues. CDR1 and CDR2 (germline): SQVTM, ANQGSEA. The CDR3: CSVEGLAGVSGTDTQYF. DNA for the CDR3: TGCAGCGTAGAAGGACTAGCGGGGGTTTCCGGCACAGATACGCAGTATTTT.

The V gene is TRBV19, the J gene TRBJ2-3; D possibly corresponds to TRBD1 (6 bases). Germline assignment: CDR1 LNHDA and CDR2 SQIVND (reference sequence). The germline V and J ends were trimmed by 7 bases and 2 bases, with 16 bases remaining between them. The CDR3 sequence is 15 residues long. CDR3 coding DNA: TGTGCCAGTAAGGGGGTACCTATGAACACAGATACGCAGTATTTT. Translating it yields CASKGVPMNTDTQYF.

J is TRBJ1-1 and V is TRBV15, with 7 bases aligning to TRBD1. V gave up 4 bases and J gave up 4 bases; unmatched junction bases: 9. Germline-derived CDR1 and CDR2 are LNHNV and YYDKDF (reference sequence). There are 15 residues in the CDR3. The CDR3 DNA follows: TGTGCCACCAGCACAAAAACCGGGACAGCCACTGAAGCTTTCTTT. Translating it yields CATSTKTGTATEAFF.

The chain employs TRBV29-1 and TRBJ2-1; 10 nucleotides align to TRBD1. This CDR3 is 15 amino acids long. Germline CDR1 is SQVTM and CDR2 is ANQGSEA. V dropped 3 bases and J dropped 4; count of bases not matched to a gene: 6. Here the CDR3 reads CSVEMRTGGYNEQFF. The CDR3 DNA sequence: TGCAGCGTTGAGATGAGGACAGGGGGTTACAATGAGCAGTTCTTC.

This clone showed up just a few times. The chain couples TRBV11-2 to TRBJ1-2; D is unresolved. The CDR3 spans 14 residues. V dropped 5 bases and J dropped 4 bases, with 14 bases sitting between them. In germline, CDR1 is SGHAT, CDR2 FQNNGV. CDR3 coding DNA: TGTGCCAGCAGCCCTCCCCCGGGGAGCTATGGCTACACCTTC. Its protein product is CASSPPPGSYGYTF. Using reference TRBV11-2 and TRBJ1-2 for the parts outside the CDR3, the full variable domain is EAGVAQSPRYKIIEKRQSVAFWCNPISGHATLYWYQQILGQGPKLLIQFQNNGVVDDSQLPKDRFSAERLKGVDSTLKIQPAKLEDSAVYLCASSPPPGSYGYTFGSGTRLTVV.

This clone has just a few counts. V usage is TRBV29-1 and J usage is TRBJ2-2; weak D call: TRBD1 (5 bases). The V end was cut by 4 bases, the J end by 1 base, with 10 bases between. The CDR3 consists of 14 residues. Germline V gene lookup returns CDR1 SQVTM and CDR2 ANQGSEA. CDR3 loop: CSVGPGQNTGELFF. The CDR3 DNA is TGCAGCGTTGGGCCAGGGCAGAACACCGGGGAGCTGTTTTTT.

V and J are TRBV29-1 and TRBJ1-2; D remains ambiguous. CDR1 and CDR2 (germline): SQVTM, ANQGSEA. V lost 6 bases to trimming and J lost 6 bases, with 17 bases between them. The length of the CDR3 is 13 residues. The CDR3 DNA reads TGCAGCGTACCGAAGGTCTTGGGTGATGGCTACACCTTC. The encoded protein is CSVPKVLGDGYTF.

The CDR3 sequence is CASSLTGGQDNYGYTF. The CDR3 DNA reads as TGCGCCAGCAGCCTGACGGGAGGACAGGACAACTATGGCTACACCTTC. V and J are TRBV4-1 and TRBJ1-2, with 7 bases aligning to TRBD1. V lost 4 bases to trimming and J lost 2 bases; unmatched junction nucleotides: 10. Germline assignment: CDR1 MGHRA and CDR2 YSYEKL. The CDR3 length is 16 residues.

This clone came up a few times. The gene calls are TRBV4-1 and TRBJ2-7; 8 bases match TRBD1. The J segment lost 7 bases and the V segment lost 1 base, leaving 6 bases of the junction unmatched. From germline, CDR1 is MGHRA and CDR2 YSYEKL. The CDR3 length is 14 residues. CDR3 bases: TGCGCCAGCAGCCAAGGGACAGGGTCCTGGGAGCAGTACTTC. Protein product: CASSQGTGSWEQYF.